Shown below are 14 T cell receptor beta chains from a single sample sequenced in a study of blood T cell repertoires in COVID-19. Using immunoSEQ multiplex PCR, the repertoire was profiled, and TCRdb retains in-frame clones only, with some absent. The sample lists 200,000 to 250,000 clones, 85% to 90% occurring once. Sequenced input: peripheral blood. The receptors come from a man between 18 and 35 years old with active or convalescent COVID-19.

This clone was detected only a few times. The chain has TRBV6-2 or TRBV6-3 and TRBJ2-1; D gene ambiguous. V gave up 0 bases and J gave up 8 bases, with 11 bases separating them. This CDR3 region has 14 residues. The V gene's germline CDR1 is MNHEY and CDR2 SVGEGT. As DNA, the CDR3 is TGTGCCAGCAGTTACTCGATCGGTGGTTATGAGCAGTTCTTC. Translated, it gives CASSYSIGGYEQFF.

The count of this clone is one. The V gene is TRBV7-9, the J gene TRBJ1-2, with D perhaps TRBD1 (6 bases). CDR3 length: 13 amino acids. Looked up from germline, CDR1 is SEHNR and CDR2 is FQNEAQ (reference sequence). The V and J ends lost 5 bases and 8 bases respectively, with 15 bases between them. CDR3 protein: CASSLIQGDGYTF. CDR3 DNA sequence: TGTGCCAGCAGCCTCATACAGGGCGACGGCTACACCTTC.

This chain connects TRBV2 to TRBJ1-6, with D uncertain. The CDR3 consists of 14 residues. Per germline, CDR1 SNHLY and CDR2 FYNNEI. V was shortened by 7 bases and J by 9 bases, with 16 bases between the two germline ends. The CDR3 here is CASIGRETGSPLHF. The CDR3 nucleotides are TGTGCCAGCATAGGGAGGGAGACGGGTTCACCCCTCCACTTT. Full variable domain (missing parts from reference TRBV2 and TRBJ1-6): EPEVTQTPSHQVTQMGQEVILRCVPISNHLYFYWYRQILGQKVEFLVSFYNNEISEKSEIFDDQFSVERPDGSNFTLKIRSTKLEDSAMYFCASIGRETGSPLHFGNGTRLTVT.

CDR3 sequence reads: CASSQDLIPGETQYF. The CDR3 coding sequence is TGTGCCAGCAGCCAAGATCTGATCCCGGGGGAGACCCAGTACTTC. The gene calls are TRBV3-1 (or the pseudogene TRBV3-2) and TRBJ2-5; perhaps TRBD2 as D (5 bases). From germline, CDR1 is LGHDT and CDR2 YNNKEL (reference sequence). The CDR3 contains 15 residues. The V and J ends lost 0 bases and 5 bases respectively, with 13 bases between them.

V usage is TRBV11-2 and J usage is TRBJ2-1, with 16 bases that match TRBD2. Trimming removed 4 bases from V and 7 bases from J; junction bases left unmatched: 7. The CDR3 length is 17 residues. Germline V gene sequence: CDR1 SGHAT, CDR2 FQNNGV. CDR3: CASSSGLAGGVTNEQFF. DNA of the CDR3: TGTGCCAGCAGCTCGGGACTAGCGGGAGGGGTTACAAATGAGCAGTTCTTC.

J is TRBJ2-3 and V is TRBV10-3; no clear D gene. The length of the CDR3 is 12 residues. The germline V and J ends were trimmed by 6 bases and 4 bases, with 8 bases remaining between them. Germline assignment: CDR1 ENHRY and CDR2 SYGVKD. The CDR3 region is CAISESADTQYF. CDR3 DNA: TGTGCCATCAGCGAAAGCGCAGATACGCAGTATTTT.

The chain links TRBV10-3 to TRBJ2-1; D remains unclear. This CDR3 spans 16 amino acids. V dropped 5 bases and J dropped 0 bases, with 14 bases sitting between them. Germline V gene lookup returns CDR1 ENHRY and CDR2 SYGVKD. The CDR3 DNA is TGTGCCATCAGTAAAGACACGTTCAGCTCCTACAATGAGCAGTTCTTC. Its protein is CAISKDTFSSYNEQFF.

The V gene is TRBV4-2, the J gene TRBJ2-7; tentatively, D is TRBD2 (6 bases). Per germline, CDR1 LGHNA and CDR2 YNFKEQ. This CDR3 contains 14 residues. V gave up 0 bases and J gave up 7 bases, with 13 bases separating them. The CDR3 spells CASSQDSGLAEQYF. In DNA form, the CDR3 reads TGTGCCAGCAGCCAAGATTCGGGGCTAGCGGAGCAGTACTTC.

The genes are TRBV6-5 and TRBJ2-7; possibly TRBD2 for D (5 bases). Germline CDR1 and CDR2: MNHEY and SVGAGI. V was clipped by 7 bases and J by 0 bases, with 13 bases between them. The CDR3 length is 14 residues. In DNA, the CDR3 is TGTGCCAGCACCCGGGAACAGAGCTCCTACGAGCAGTACTTC. Translated: CASTREQSSYEQYF.

This chain uses TRBV5-4 with TRBJ1-2, with 8 bases identical to TRBD1. CDR3 length equals 13 residues. CDR1 is SGHNT, CDR2 YYREEE, per germline (reference sequence). The V and J ends lost 3 bases and 4 bases, in that order; junction bases with no gene match: 2. CDR3 in DNA: TGTGCCAGCAGCTACGACAGGGGCTATGGCTACACCTTC. This encodes CASSYDRGYGYTF.

The rearrangement joins TRBV28 to TRBJ2-7, with D tentatively TRBD2 (6 bases). Germline CDR1 and CDR2: MDHEN and SYDVKM. The CDR3 consists of 16 residues. V was clipped by 2 bases and J by 0 bases, with 14 bases between them. In DNA, the CDR3 is TGTGCCAGCAGTTTACCCCCGGGGGTAAGCTCCTACGAGCAGTACTTC. Protein sequence: CASSLPPGVSSYEQYF.

The V and J genes are TRBV11-3 and TRBJ2-1; TRBD2 matches 8 bases. Germline lookup yields CDR1 SGHNT and CDR2 YENEEA. V dropped 5 bases and J dropped 3; count of bases not matched to a gene: 6. This CDR3 has 15 residues. The CDR3 bases are TGTGCCAGCAGCCAAACTAGCGGACACTACAATGAGCAGTTCTTC. Its protein product is CASSQTSGHYNEQFF.

The V gene is TRBV19, the J gene TRBJ2-7; D perhaps matches TRBD2 (5 bases). The length of the CDR3 is 14 residues. Between the trimmed V and J ends, which lost 5 bases and 2 bases, there was a span of 13 bases. The germline V gene encodes CDR1 LNHDA and CDR2 SQIVND (reference sequence). The CDR3, as DNA: TGTGCCAGTAGTTGGAGGCAGCAACCCTACGAGCAGTACTTC. This gives the protein CASSWRQQPYEQYF.

The J gene is TRBJ2-3, the V gene TRBV19; the match to TRBD2 covers 7 bases. Germline values: CDR1 LNHDA, CDR2 SQIVND (reference sequence). V shed 5 bases, J shed 2 bases, and the junction held 7 bases outside the gene matches. This CDR3 comprises 15 residues. In DNA form, the CDR3 reads TGTGCCAGTAGTGCACCTAGCGGATTCACAGATACGCAGTATTTT. Protein product: CASSAPSGFTDTQYF.